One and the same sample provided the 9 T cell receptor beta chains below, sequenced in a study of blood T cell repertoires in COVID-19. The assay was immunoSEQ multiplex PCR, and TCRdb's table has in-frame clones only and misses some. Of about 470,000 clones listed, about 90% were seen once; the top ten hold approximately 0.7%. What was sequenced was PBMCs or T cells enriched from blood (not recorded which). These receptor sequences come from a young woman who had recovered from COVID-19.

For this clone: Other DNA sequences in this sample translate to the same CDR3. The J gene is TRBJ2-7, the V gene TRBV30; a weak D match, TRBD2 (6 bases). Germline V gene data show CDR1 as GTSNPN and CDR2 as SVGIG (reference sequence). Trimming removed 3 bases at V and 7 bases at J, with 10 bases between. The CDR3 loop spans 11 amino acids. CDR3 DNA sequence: TGTGCCTGGAGCGTGGGGGGTGAGCAGTACTTC. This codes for CAWSVGGEQYF.

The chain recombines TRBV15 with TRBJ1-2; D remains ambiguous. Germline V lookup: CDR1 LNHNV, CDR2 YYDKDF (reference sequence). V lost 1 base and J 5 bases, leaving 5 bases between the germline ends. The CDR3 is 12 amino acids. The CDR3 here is CATSRVSYGYTF. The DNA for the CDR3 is TGTGCCACCAGCAGAGTGAGTTATGGCTACACCTTC.

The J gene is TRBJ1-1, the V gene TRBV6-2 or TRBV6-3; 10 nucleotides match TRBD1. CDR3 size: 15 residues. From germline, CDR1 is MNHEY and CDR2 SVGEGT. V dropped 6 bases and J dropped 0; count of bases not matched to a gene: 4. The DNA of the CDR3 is TGTGCCAGCAGCCCGACAGGGGGCATGAACACTGAAGCTTTCTTT. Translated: CASSPTGGMNTEAFF.

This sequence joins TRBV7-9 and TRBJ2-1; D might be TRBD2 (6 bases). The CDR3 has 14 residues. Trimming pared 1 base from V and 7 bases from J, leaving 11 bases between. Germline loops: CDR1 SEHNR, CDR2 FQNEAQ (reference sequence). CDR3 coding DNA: TGTGCCAGCAGCTTAGGCACTAGCATTAATGAGCAGTTCTTC. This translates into CASSLGTSINEQFF.

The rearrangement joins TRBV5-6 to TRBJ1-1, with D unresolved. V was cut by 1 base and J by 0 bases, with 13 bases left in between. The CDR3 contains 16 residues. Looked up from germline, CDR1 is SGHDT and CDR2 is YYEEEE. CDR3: CASSLSQGRLNTEAFF. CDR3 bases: TGTGCCAGCAGCTTGTCCCAAGGGAGGCTGAACACTGAAGCTTTCTTT.

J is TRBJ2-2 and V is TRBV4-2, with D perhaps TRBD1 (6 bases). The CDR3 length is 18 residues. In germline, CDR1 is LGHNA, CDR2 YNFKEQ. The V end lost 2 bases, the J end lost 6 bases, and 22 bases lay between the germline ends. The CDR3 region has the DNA TGTGCCAGCAGCCAAAGGTCTCTTGGGCTCGAGGGGGCCGGGGAGCTGTTTTTT. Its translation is CASSQRSLGLEGAGELFF.

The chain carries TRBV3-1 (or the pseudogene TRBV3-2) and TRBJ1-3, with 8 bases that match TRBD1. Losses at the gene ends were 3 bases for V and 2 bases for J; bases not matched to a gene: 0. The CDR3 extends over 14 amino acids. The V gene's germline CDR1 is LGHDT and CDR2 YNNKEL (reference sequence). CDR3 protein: CASSHRGPGNTIYF. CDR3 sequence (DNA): TGTGCCAGCAGCCACAGGGGGCCTGGAAACACCATATATTTT.

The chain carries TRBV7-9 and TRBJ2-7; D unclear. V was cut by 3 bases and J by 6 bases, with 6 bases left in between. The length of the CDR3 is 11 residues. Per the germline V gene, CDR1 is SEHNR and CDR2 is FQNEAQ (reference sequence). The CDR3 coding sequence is TGTGCCAGCAGCTTCCTCGTCGAGCAGTACTTC. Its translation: CASSFLVEQYF.

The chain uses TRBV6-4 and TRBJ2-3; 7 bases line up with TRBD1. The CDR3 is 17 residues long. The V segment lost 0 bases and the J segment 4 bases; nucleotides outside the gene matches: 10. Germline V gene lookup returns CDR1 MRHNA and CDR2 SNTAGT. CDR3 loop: CASSDSSHEGGADTQYF. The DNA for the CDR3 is TGTGCCAGCAGTGACTCGAGTCATGAAGGGGGCGCAGATACGCAGTATTTT.